This T cell receptor (beta chain) emerged from a study of blood T cells in healthy people across ages. CDR1 is SEHNR and CDR2 is FQNEAQ in the germline V gene (reference sequence). The V end lost 5 bases, the J end lost 2 bases, and 22 bases lay between the germline ends. This CDR3 spans 17 amino acids. Primers used in a second PCR of roughly 6 to 11 cycles were a sample-barcoded 5' primer and a J-beta primer mix. TCRdb independently ran MiXCR on the 5' RACE reads; one entry per CDR3 protein. The top ten clones hold 9.4% of a sample with 750,000 or so distinct CDR3 sequences, roughly 25% of them seen once. The sample was also reused in another study, on T cells of mothers and their children. That paper notes: Both sample barcodes and 2-4 random nucleotides came from the M1S primer of the second PCR.

Specimen: blood. The TCR comes from a boy between 10 and 17 years old in good health. The V call is TRBV7-9, the J call TRBJ2-7; a possible D gene is TRBD2 (6 bases). The chain's CDR3 is CASSRAGAGSSPYEQYF. CDR3 in DNA: TGTGCCAGCAGCCGAGCGGGCGCCGGGTCCTCCCCCTACGAGCAGTACTTC.